The entry below gives a single T cell receptor (beta chain) sequence along with its context. Its cognate antigen is unknown. This sample was included in a study of T cells expressing NK-cell markers. Study-level results: The dominant NKG2C+ clonotypes represented about 1.0-7.0% of CD8+ T cells in over 5 donors.

This CDR3 is built from 16 residues. Germline V lookup: CDR1 DFQATT, CDR2 SNEGSKA (reference sequence). TCRdb re-called the 5' RACE reads and shows each CDR3 protein once, DNA omitted. This table holds roughly 450,000 distinct CDR3 sequences. The receptor's source is a woman in her forties or fifties in good health. The rearrangement uses TRBV20-1 and TRBJ2-1; TCRdb proposes TRBD2, but this gene call is untestable without DNA. Sequenced: blood T cells: a sorted CD56 or NKG2C T cell subset, CD4+ or CD8+ T cells, or bulk PBMC T cells (not recorded which). The CDR3: CSASEGTSGLRNEQFF.